This T cell receptor (beta chain) came from a study of identical twins. Study-wide results and limits: Recombination models fit unrelated individuals' TCR alpha sharing but underestimated twins'. There were fewer insertions in abundant cord blood beta clonotypes, but memory repertoires showed no such pattern.

In the case of this clonotype: Antigen unknown.

Using its own MiXCR run on the 5' RACE reads, TCRdb lists one record per CDR3 protein. The sample records more than 600,000 distinct CDR3 sequences, 18% being singletons. The CDR3 is made up of 15 amino acids. Losses at the gene ends were 5 bases for V and 6 bases for J; bases not matched to a gene: 4. Germline V CDR1 and CDR2: SSHAT, FNYEAQ (reference sequence). These same data were also listed under a study on T cells expressing NK-cell markers. That source notes: The authors derived TCR beta repertoires from sorted CD3+CD56+NKG2C+, CD3+CD56+NKG2C- and CD3+CD56-NKG2C+ T cells.

Sequences were obtained from PBMCs. This TCR was sampled from a woman aged 18 to 35 in good health. V is TRBV7-7 and J is TRBJ2-1; 13 nucleotides agree with TRBD2. The CDR3 sequence: CASSLGLAGFNEQFF. Written as DNA, the CDR3 is TGTGCCAGCAGCCTGGGACTAGCGGGGTTCAATGAGCAGTTCTTC.